The subject of this entry is one T cell receptor beta chain. This receptor's antigen is unknown. The input lacks base qualities; no much larger clone sits a single base away. This sample is drawn from a study of blood T cell repertoires in COVID-19 (dated by TCRdb to 2018 to 2021). Some background on the complete study: Samples from collaborators originated in the United States, Italy and Spain and spanned both the acute and convalescent phases of COVID-19. The prospective study material was composed of cDNA or gDNA derived from T cells, B-cell-depleted T cells, or PBMCs. Deeply sampled blood TCRbeta repertoires from subjects exposed to, actively infected with, or recovered from COVID-19 were included in the dataset. The repertoires were released in a freely available public database meant as a resource for research on the immune response to SARS-CoV-2. Samples came from the ongoing ImmuneRACE study (first 160 participants) plus 1,254 subjects from 6 global collaborators. The sample metadata nearly always contained a de-identified subject ID, COVID-19 status, age in years and sex. HLA class I and class II types, where available, came from metadata supplied by the sample provider rather than from assay-based typing. Study-level results and caveats: The quantity of clinical and demographic metadata differed by source and by participant and was supplied without curation.

The immunoSEQ Assay, a bias-controlled multiplex PCR, was used to amplify TCRbeta CDR3 regions from genomic DNA. As for how the authors treated the data: The number of nucleated cells in each sample was estimated by amplification of reference gene primers within the assay. To quantify the absolute abundance of each unique TCRbeta CDR3 rearrangement, sequence reads were collapsed and filtered. Productive Simpson clonality was computed per sample as the square root of Simpson's diversity index over productive rearrangements. The table was pulled from immuneACCESS by TCRdb, which kept in-frame rearrangements only. Such tables lose some clones; where checked, under half of the loss comes from unresolved V genes, and the rest has no known cause. V, J and clone size were drawn from that table, and D and trimming were deduced from the DNA. Recorded for this sample are around 180,000 clones; around 67% of them occurred a single time. The ten largest clonotypes hold about 3% of the sample.

The collaborating institutions used their own protocols to collect whole blood in K2EDTA tubes. For TCRbeta analysis, collaborator samples were shipped as frozen whole blood, as isolated PBMCs, or as DNA extracted from either sample type. V lost 10 bases and J lost 14 bases; the stretch between them is 26 bases long. The CDR3 has 13 amino acids, counting the end cysteine and phenylalanine. Only CDR3 DNA remains: 39 bases, in frame from the first base. CDR1 and CDR2 (MDHEN, SYDVKM) derive from the germline V gene. The TCR originated in a woman of 80 years or more with acute or convalescent COVID-19. Sequencing was done on a sample of peripheral blood. The sequence links TRBV28 to TRBJ1-2; a tentative D call is TRBD1 (6 bases match). The CDR3 region: CATRRGGSPEWTF. The DNA sequence is as follows: TGTGCCACCAGACGGGGGGGCTCTCCCGAATGGACCTTC.